This TCR beta chain was captured in a study of blood T cell repertoires in COVID-19. The CDR3 runs to 13 residues. The germline V gene has CDR1 LNHDA and CDR2 SQIVND (reference sequence). V was trimmed by 4 bases and J by 8 bases, leaving 14 bases between them. Libraries were prepared by immunoSEQ multiplex PCR; TCRdb keeps only in-frame clonotypes and omits some of them. The data contain hundreds of thousands of clones, 70% to 90% of them singletons. The clonotype originates from a woman in her twenties or thirties with COVID-19, enrolled during active disease. The V call is TRBV19, the J call TRBJ1-1; a possible D gene is TRBD1 (6 bases). Input material: peripheral blood. Here the CDR3 reads CASSTVRQEEAFF. CDR3 nucleotide sequence: TGTGCCAGTAGTACGGTGAGACAGGAGGAAGCTTTCTTT. Full variable domain (remainder filled in from reference TRBV19 and TRBJ1-1): DGGITQSPKYLFRKEGQNVTLSCEQNLNHDAMYWYRQDPGQGLRLIYYSQIVNDFQKGDIAEGYSVSREKKESFPLTVTSAQKNPTAFYLCASSTVRQEEAFFGQGTRLTVV.